The 21 T cell receptor beta chains given below trace back to one sample, sequenced in a study of CD8 T cells in Susac syndrome. Random-hexamer reverse transcription was applied to roughly 0.5 to 1 ug RNA. TCRdb reprocessed the immunoSEQ multiplex PCR reads with MiXCR, giving one entry per CDR3 protein. The sample lists 150,000 or so distinct CDR3 sequences; around 95% were seen once. Source material: CD4+ T cells from PBMCs. Every receptor here comes from a human donor in good health.

The chain employs TRBV7-3 and TRBJ2-3; a possible D gene is TRBD1 (6 bases). Germline-derived CDR1 and CDR2 are SGHTA and FQGTGA. This CDR3 is 13 amino acids long. The V end was cut by 4 bases, the J end by 4 bases, with 9 bases between. The CDR3 nucleotides read TGTGCCAGCAGCTCTGCAGGGGCAGATACGCAGTATTTT. Translating it yields CASSSAGADTQYF.

The chain uses TRBV12-3 or TRBV12-4 and TRBJ1-5; D is uncertain. CDR3 length: 11 residues. V lost 7 bases and J 6 bases, leaving 7 bases between the germline ends. CDR3 protein: CASMTSQPQHF. CDR3 DNA: TGTGCCAGCATGACGAGTCAGCCCCAGCATTTT.

The chain has TRBV29-1 and TRBJ2-1, with TRBD2 as a possible D gene (7 bases). The CDR3 loop spans 14 amino acids. V was shortened by 6 bases and J by 6 bases, with 18 bases between the two germline ends. Germline V gives CDR1 SQVTM, CDR2 ANQGSEA. The CDR3 protein is CSVERGAAFNEQFF. DNA of the CDR3: TGCAGCGTGGAACGGGGGGCGGCTTTCAATGAGCAGTTCTTC.

This chain connects TRBV9 to TRBJ2-3; D is undetermined. V was clipped by 3 bases and J by 6 bases, with 11 bases between them. This CDR3 spans 13 amino acids. Germline CDR1 SGDLS, CDR2 YYNGEE. The CDR3 reads CASSDLAPDTQYF. The DNA for the CDR3 is TGTGCCAGCAGCGACCTCGCTCCCGATACGCAGTATTTT.

The rearrangement joins TRBV5-1 to TRBJ1-2, with D possibly matching TRBD1 (6 bases). V was clipped by 4 bases and J by 8 bases, with 15 bases between them. The CDR3 loop spans 13 amino acids. CDR1 and CDR2 (germline): SGHRS, YFSETQ. In nucleotides, the CDR3 is TGCGCCAGCAGCAAGGGACAAGGAGTAGGCTACACCTTC. It is translated as CASSKGQGVGYTF. Full variable domain (remainder filled in from reference TRBV5-1 and TRBJ1-2): KAGVTQTPRYLIKTRGQQVTLSCSPISGHRSVSWYQQTPGQGLQFLFEYFSETQRNKGNFPGRFSGRQFSNSRSEMNVSTLELGDSALYLCASSKGQGVGYTFGSGTRLTVV.

This rearrangement joins TRBV30 to TRBJ2-5; D is undetermined. Looked up from germline, CDR1 is GTSNPN and CDR2 is SVGIG (reference sequence). V lost 0 bases to trimming and J lost 1 base, with 6 bases between them. The CDR3 spans 13 residues. CDR3 nucleotide sequence: TGTGCCTGGAGTGTACGACTCCAAGAGACCCAGTACTTC. Its translation: CAWSVRLQETQYF.

V and J are TRBV10-3 and TRBJ2-1; TRBD1 matches at 8 bases. The germline gives CDR1 ENHRY, CDR2 SYGVKD. V was pared by 6 bases and J by 0 bases, with 4 bases of the junction left unmatched. CDR3 length: 15 amino acids. CDR3 DNA sequence: TGTGCCATCAGACACAGGGGGAGCTCCTACAATGAGCAGTTCTTC. As protein: CAIRHRGSSYNEQFF.

The chain links TRBV7-9 to TRBJ2-1; D is unclear. Trimming pared 3 bases from V and 0 bases from J, leaving 9 bases between. CDR3 size: 15 residues. In germline, CDR1 is SEHNR, CDR2 FQNEAQ (reference sequence). The CDR3 region has the DNA TGTGCCAGCAGCTTTCGTCTGAGCTCCTACAATGAGCAGTTCTTC. It specifies CASSFRLSSYNEQFF. The whole variable domain, remainder taken from reference TRBV7-9 and TRBJ2-1, is DTGVSQNPRHKITKRGQNVTFRCDPISEHNRLYWYRQTLGQGPEFLTYFQNEAQLEKSRLLSDRFSAERPKGSFSTLEIQRTEQGDSAMYLCASSFRLSSYNEQFFGPGTRLTVL.

The chain recombines TRBV30 with TRBJ2-2; the D gene is possibly TRBD2 (7 bases). The CDR3 length is 16 residues. V lost 2 bases to trimming and J lost 2 bases, with 15 bases between them. The germline V gene encodes CDR1 GTSNPN and CDR2 SVGIG (reference sequence). CDR3 loop: CAWSREAGANTGELFF. CDR3 DNA: TGTGCCTGGAGTCGGGAGGCGGGGGCTAACACCGGGGAGCTGTTTTTT.

V and J are TRBV2 and TRBJ2-5; 9 nucleotides match TRBD2. The junction had 15 bases not matched to a gene; V was cut back by 6 bases and J by 4 bases. The germline V gene has CDR1 SNHLY and CDR2 FYNNEI. The CDR3 spans 17 residues. The CDR3 spells CASSPMRRVAGAETQYF. CDR3 DNA: TGTGCCAGCAGCCCCATGAGGAGAGTAGCGGGGGCAGAGACCCAGTACTTC.

The V gene is TRBV11-2, the J gene TRBJ2-3; D call uncertain. Trimming removed 0 bases at V and 3 bases at J, with 13 bases between. From germline, CDR1 is SGHAT and CDR2 FQNNGV. The CDR3 is made up of 16 amino acids. The CDR3 loop reads CASSLDVASFTDTQYF. CDR3 bases: TGTGCCAGCAGCTTAGATGTGGCTAGTTTTACAGATACGCAGTATTTT. The full variable domain, in which reference TRBV11-2 and TRBJ2-3 provide the parts outside the CDR3, is EAGVAQSPRYKIIEKRQSVAFWCNPISGHATLYWYQQILGQGPKLLIQFQNNGVVDDSQLPKDRFSAERLKGVDSTLKIQPAKLEDSAVYLCASSLDVASFTDTQYFGPGTRLTVL.

The V gene is TRBV15, the J gene TRBJ1-6; no definite D call. V lost 0 bases, J lost 10 bases, and 13 bases lay in between. CDR3 length equals 15 residues. Germline V gene sequence: CDR1 LNHNV, CDR2 YYDKDF (reference sequence). The CDR3 coding sequence is TGTGCCACCAGCAGAGATACGATGACGGGATCACCCCTCCACTTT. Amino acids: CATSRDTMTGSPLHF.

This clonotype was picked up one time. This rearrangement joins TRBV29-1 to TRBJ1-1; no clear D gene. V lost 5 bases to trimming and J lost 1 base, with 11 bases between them. There are 13 residues in the CDR3. The germline CDR1 and CDR2 sequences are SQVTM and ANQGSEA. As DNA, the CDR3 is TGCAGCGTTCTTACTCCAAGGAACACTGAAGCTTTCTTT. Translation: CSVLTPRNTEAFF.

The chain joins TRBV30 to TRBJ2-2; TRBD1 matches 7 bases. Unmatched junction bases numbered 6, after V lost 4 bases and J lost 7 bases. The CDR3 runs 13 residues. Per the germline V gene, CDR1 is GTSNPN and CDR2 is SVGIG (reference sequence). This CDR3 is CAWTSGGYGELFF. CDR3 bases: TGTGCCTGGACTTCAGGGGGTTACGGGGAGCTGTTTTTT.

This chain uses TRBV20-1 with TRBJ1-5, with 7 positions matching TRBD1. CDR3 size: 13 residues. The trim removed 3 bases at V and 6 bases at J, leaving 5 bases unmatched. Per the germline V gene, CDR1 is DFQATT and CDR2 is SNEGSKA (reference sequence). This chain's CDR3 is CSARTGYGQPQHF. The CDR3, as DNA: TGCAGTGCTAGGACAGGGTACGGTCAGCCCCAGCATTTT.

The rearrangement links TRBV28 to TRBJ1-1; 7 bases fit TRBD1. The CDR3 loop spans 14 amino acids. Germline trimming cut 6 bases from V and 3 bases from J; bases unmatched to any gene: 7. Germline V lookup: CDR1 MDHEN, CDR2 SYDVKM. The CDR3 DNA reads as TGTGCCAGCAGAACAGGGGTGAGCGACACTGAAGCTTTCTTT. Protein sequence: CASRTGVSDTEAFF.

The CDR3 DNA sequence: TGTGCCAGCAGCCAGCGTCCGGGACTAGCAGATACGCAGTATTTT. This sequence encodes CASSQRPGLADTQYF. V usage is TRBV4-2 and J usage is TRBJ2-3; 8 positions match TRBD2. Unmatched junction bases numbered 6, after V lost 3 bases and J lost 4 bases. There are 15 residues in the CDR3. Germline V CDR1 and CDR2: LGHNA, YNFKEQ.

The J gene is TRBJ2-2, the V gene TRBV19, with TRBD1 identical over 8 bases. J gave up 3 bases and V 6 bases, and 3 bases lay outside the gene matches. This CDR3 has 14 amino acids. Per the germline V gene, CDR1 is LNHDA and CDR2 is SQIVND (reference sequence). DNA of the CDR3: TGTGCCAGTAGGCAACAGGGGGACACCGGGGAGCTGTTTTTT. It is translated as CASRQQGDTGELFF.

In DNA, the CDR3 is TGTGCCTGGAGTGTACAGGGTACAGATACGCAGTATTTT. This gives the protein CAWSVQGTDTQYF. The chain couples TRBV30 to TRBJ2-3; D is perhaps TRBD1 (6 bases). The CDR3 covers 13 residues. Germline assignment: CDR1 GTSNPN and CDR2 SVGIG (reference sequence). The V end lost 0 bases, the J end lost 3 bases, and 7 bases lay between the germline ends.

The genes are TRBV5-8 and TRBJ1-1, with D hard to call. This CDR3 contains 13 residues. V lost 1 base and J lost 4, with 8 bases in between. The germline V gene has CDR1 SGHTS and CDR2 YDEGEE. The CDR3 coding sequence is TGTGCCAGCAGCTTGCTGCGGGCCACTGAAGCTTTCTTT. Translated: CASSLLRATEAFF.

The chain links TRBV7-2 to TRBJ1-5, with D maybe TRBD1 (5 bases). Trimming left V 1 base short and J 9 bases short, with 16 bases between. The length of the CDR3 is 15 residues. Germline V CDR1 and CDR2: SGHTA, FQGNSA. The CDR3: CASSLGQAEGMPQHF. CDR3 DNA: TGTGCCAGCAGCTTAGGGCAAGCCGAGGGGATGCCCCAGCATTTT.